These 2 T cell receptor beta chains originate from one sample sequenced in a study of low-dose radiotherapy and immunotherapy resistance in tumors. With TRAV- and TRBV-specific primers, first-strand cDNA was made, covering the alpha and beta chains. With a V-primer adapter and a constant-region primer, TCRs were amplified for roughly 20 PCR cycles. TCRdb recomputed calls from the reads with MiXCR, one row per CDR3 protein. The table lists tens of thousands of distinct CDR3 sequences, about 19% of them singletons. As to time point: before trial treatment. Sequencing used PBMCs, obtained before treatment. The receptor set was obtained from a male donor with prostate cancer.

For this clonotype: Relative to the germline gene, one junction end is altered; a read error may explain this. The chain uses TRBV5-3 and TRBJ2-3; D ambiguous. TRBV5-3 counts as an open reading frame of uncertain function. The CDR3 sequence is 13 residues long. The chain's CDR3 is CASSSWATDTQYF. CDR3 nucleotides: TGTGCCAGCAGCTCCTGGGCCACAGATACGCAGTATTTT.

The CDR3 loop reads CAISEEYGTYEQYF. Here the CDR3 DNA reads TGTGCCATCAGTGAGGAGTACGGTACCTACGAGCAGTACTTC. The rearrangement links TRBV10-3 to TRBJ2-7; no clear D. Trimming stripped 2 bases from V and 2 bases from J, with 10 bases between. Germline V gene lookup returns CDR1 ENHRY and CDR2 SYGVKD. The CDR3 runs 14 residues.